Listed below are T cell receptor beta chains from one sample, sequenced in a study of blood T cell repertoires in COVID-19. Using immunoSEQ multiplex PCR, the repertoire was profiled, and TCRdb retains in-frame clones only, with some absent. The sample holds roughly 70,000 clones, over 85% seen once. Sequencing used peripheral blood. The receptor source for this set is a man in his fifties or sixties with acute or convalescent COVID-19. The CDR3 runs from the conserved cysteine through the conserved F or W. The D gene is left open where the match is weak. Expanded clones get a size class; other rows say once, few or many, or leave the size out.

CDR3nt,CDR3aa,d_gene,abundance,j_gene,v_gene
TGTGCCAGCACCCAGGACATGGGCAGGGTTGGAAACACCATATATTTT,CASTQDMGRVGNTIYF,-,-,TRBJ1-3,TRBV7-8
TGTGCCAGCAGAGACCTGGACAGGGGTTGGTCTGAAGCTTTCTTT,CASRDLDRGWSEAFF,TRBD1,-,TRBJ1-1,TRBV27
TGTGCCAGCGGGCACCGCTCTGGGGCCAACGTCCTGACTTTC,CASGHRSGANVLTF,-,-,TRBJ2-6,TRBV3-1/TRBV3-2
TGCGCCAGCAGCCAAGCCCCCAGACAGCCCTACGAGCAGTACTTC,CASSQAPRQPYEQYF,-,once,TRBJ2-7,TRBV4-1
TGTGCCAGCAGGTGGGATGGACTAGCCAAAAACATTCAGTACTTC,CASRWDGLAKNIQYF,-,-,TRBJ2-4,TRBV2
TGTGCCAGCAGTTGGCAGTACTATGGCTACACCTTC,CASSWQYYGYTF,-,-,TRBJ1-2,TRBV28
TGTGCCAGCGGAGGGACTTTTACAGATACGCAGTATTTT,CASGGTFTDTQYF,-,-,TRBJ2-3,TRBV2
TGCAGCGTACTATCACCATCCCGGGGGTCTTATGACAATGAGCAGTTCTTC,CSVLSPSRGSYDNEQFF,-,-,TRBJ2-1,TRBV29-1
TGTGCCAGCAGTCCCAGGGGTGGCAGTTATAATTCACCCCTCCACTTT,CASSPRGGSYNSPLHF,-,-,TRBJ1-6,TRBV6-4
TGTGCCAGCAGCCAATCAGGACGGGGTGGCACTGAAGCTTTCTTT,CASSQSGRGGTEAFF,-,-,TRBJ1-1,TRBV14
TGCGCCAGCAGCCAAGATTGGACAGGGAACTATGGCTACACCTTC,CASSQDWTGNYGYTF,TRBD1,-,TRBJ1-2,TRBV4-1
TGTGCCAGCAGTGAAGTACAGAACTATGGCTACACCTTC,CASSEVQNYGYTF,-,few,TRBJ1-2,TRBV6-1
TGTGCCAGCAGCTTACCGGGACTTCAGAACACCGGGGAGCTGTTTTTT,CASSLPGLQNTGELFF,-,-,TRBJ2-2,TRBV7-9
TGTGCCAGCAGCTTAAAACACCTGGGACAGGGGGCGCGAGAGACCCAGTACTTC,CASSLKHLGQGARETQYF,TRBD1,-,TRBJ2-5,TRBV5-5
TGTGCCTGGAGTGGGGGGCTAGGCACAGATACGCAGTATTTT,CAWSGGLGTDTQYF,-,-,TRBJ2-3,TRBV30
TGTGCCAGCTCACGACCGACAGGGACCGAGCAGTTCTTC,CASSRPTGTEQFF,TRBD1,-,TRBJ2-1,TRBV18
TGTGCCAGCAGTCCGTTGAGGGAGCGGGAGAGAGGCGAGCAGTACTTC,CASSPLRERERGEQYF,TRBD2,-,TRBJ2-7,TRBV28
TGCGCCAGCAGCTTTGAAGGGGGGGATGGCTACACCTTC,CASSFEGGDGYTF,-,-,TRBJ1-2,TRBV5-1
TGTGCCAGCAGCCGTATACTAGCGGGAGGGCCTGATACGCAGTATTTT,CASSRILAGGPDTQYF,TRBD2,-,TRBJ2-3,TRBV3-1/TRBV3-2
TGTGCCAGCAGCCCCGGGACTAGCACAGATACGCAGTATTTT,CASSPGTSTDTQYF,-,-,TRBJ2-3,TRBV9
TGTGCCAGCAGCTCTGGAGACGAACCCTCTGGCTACACCTTC,CASSSGDEPSGYTF,-,-,TRBJ1-2,TRBV5-4
TGTGCCAGCAGTTACTTGGGCAGATCGAACACCGGGGAGCTGTTTTTT,CASSYLGRSNTGELFF,-,-,TRBJ2-2,TRBV6-5
TGTGCCAGCAGGCCCGGGACAGGGCAAGAGACCCAGTACTTC,CASRPGTGQETQYF,TRBD1,-,TRBJ2-5,TRBV25-1
TGTGCCAGCAGCCCGCTAGCGGGCGCCTACAATGAGCAGTTCTTC,CASSPLAGAYNEQFF,TRBD2,-,TRBJ2-1,TRBV7-3
TGTGCCAGCAGCGCAAGCCAACGCTCTGGAAACACCATATATTTT,CASSASQRSGNTIYF,-,-,TRBJ1-3,TRBV9
TGCGCCAGCAGCTTCTTAGGGACAGGGGAGAACAATGAGCAGTTCTTC,CASSFLGTGENNEQFF,TRBD1,-,TRBJ2-1,TRBV5-1
TGTGCCAGCAGCTCAGTCACCGGGACACCGATCGGGGAGCTGTTTTTT,CASSSVTGTPIGELFF,-,-,TRBJ2-2,TRBV7-8
TGCGCCAGCAGCTTGACCGGGACAGCTCGAAGGGCTAATGAAAAACTGTTTTTT,CASSLTGTARRANEKLFF,TRBD1,-,TRBJ1-4,TRBV5-1
TGTGCCAGCAGTCACAGCCCTCCCCTTTACGAGCAGTACTTC,CASSHSPPLYEQYF,-,-,TRBJ2-7,TRBV27
TGCGCCAGCAGCAAGGGACTAGCGGGCGGGGAGCTGTTTTTT,CASSKGLAGGELFF,TRBD2,-,TRBJ2-2,TRBV4-1
TGTGCCAGCAGTGACCCGACTATCGAGACCCAGTACTTC,CASSDPTIETQYF,-,-,TRBJ2-5,TRBV6-1
TGCGCCAGCAGCCAGCAGGGGGCGTCGGTAACCGGGGAGCTGTTTTTT,CASSQQGASVTGELFF,TRBD1,-,TRBJ2-2,TRBV5-1
TGTGCCAGCAGTTTATGGGGCAGGGCTTCACCCCTCCACTTT,CASSLWGRASPLHF,-,-,TRBJ1-6,TRBV28
TGTGCCAGCAGCTTACGACTAGCGGGGCCTGGGGAGACCCAGTACTTC,CASSLRLAGPGETQYF,TRBD2,-,TRBJ2-5,TRBV11-2
TGCGCCAGCAGCTTGGGCGGGACAGGCACAGATACGCAGTATTTT,CASSLGGTGTDTQYF,-,-,TRBJ2-3,TRBV5-1
TGTGCCAGCAAAGGACAGGGGATTAACACTGAAGCTTTCTTT,CASKGQGINTEAFF,TRBD1,-,TRBJ1-1,TRBV28
TGTGCCAGCAGTTTGCGGACTGAAGCTTTCTTT,CASSLRTEAFF,-,once,TRBJ1-1,TRBV12-3/TRBV12-4